This passage covers 10 T cell receptor beta chains from one sample sequenced in a study of type 1 regulatory T cells. Their antigens remain unidentified. TCRdb re-analysed the reads in MiXCR, keeping a single row per CDR3 protein. The sample carries tens of thousands of distinct CDR3 sequences, less than 65% recorded once. Sequenced material: cultured non-Tr1 T cells, either the whole culture or a sorted T cell fraction (not recorded which). The receptor set was obtained from a human donor in good health.

This clonotype was counted only a few times. V and J are TRBV7-2 and TRBJ2-1, with 9 positions matching TRBD2. V lost 5 bases, J lost 4 bases, and 6 bases stayed unmatched. CDR3 length equals 15 residues. The germline V gene has CDR1 SGHTA and CDR2 FQGNSA. This chain's CDR3 is CASSVSGRSYNEQFF. CDR3 nucleotides: TGTGCCAGCAGCGTTAGCGGGAGATCGTACAATGAGCAGTTCTTC.

The chain employs TRBV5-4 and TRBJ2-1; a possible D gene is TRBD2 (5 bases). Per the germline V gene, CDR1 is SGHNT and CDR2 is YYREEE (reference sequence). V gave up 3 bases and J gave up 5 bases, with 9 bases separating them. This CDR3 has 13 residues. The CDR3 nucleotides are TGTGCCAGCAGCTGGAGGAGAAACAATGAGCAGTTCTTC. Translated, it gives CASSWRRNNEQFF.

CDR3 in DNA: TGTGCCAGCGCCCGGGGACAGGGGGCCACCGGGGAGCTGTTTTTT. Translation: CASARGQGATGELFF. The rearrangement joins TRBV9 to TRBJ2-2; 12 bases are shared with TRBD1. This CDR3 contains 15 residues. Germline CDR1 and CDR2: SGDLS and YYNGEE. V shed 7 bases and J 4 bases; nucleotides not matched to a gene: 5.

CDR3 region: CASSPRTERNTEAFF. The CDR3 bases are TGTGCCAGCAGCCCGAGGACAGAGAGGAACACTGAAGCTTTCTTT. This chain connects TRBV5-6 to TRBJ1-1; TRBD1 is a possible D gene (6 bases). Per the germline V gene, CDR1 is SGHDT and CDR2 is YYEEEE. The CDR3 loop spans 15 amino acids. Trimming pared 4 bases from V and 1 base from J, leaving 14 bases between.

The rearrangement joins TRBV6-5 to TRBJ2-1; 8 bases map to TRBD2. Germline CDR1 is MNHEY and CDR2 is SVGAGI. The CDR3 totals 12 residues. The trim removed 6 bases at V and 9 bases at J, leaving 4 bases unmatched. The CDR3 protein is CASRIGTSEQFF. CDR3 DNA sequence: TGTGCCAGCAGGATCGGGACTAGTGAGCAGTTCTTC.

The J gene is TRBJ2-7, the V gene TRBV21-1; the table's TRBD2 call for D was not verified on the DNA. TRBV21-1 is assigned pseudogene status. The CDR3 is made up of 19 amino acids. For the CDR3, the DNA is TGTGCCAGCAGCAAAGCGCTGGTGGCATGGCGGGAGGGCCTAGGCGAGCAGTACTTC. As protein: CASSKALVAWREGLGEQYF.

CDR3 amino acids: CASSLGTGGLVGAYEQYF. CDR3 DNA: TGCGCCAGCAGCTTGGGGACAGGGGGGTTAGTAGGTGCCTACGAGCAGTACTTC. V is TRBV5-1 and J is TRBJ2-7; TRBD1 aligns across 10 bases. The germline V gene encodes CDR1 SGHRS and CDR2 YFSETQ. The CDR3 runs 18 residues. J lost 2 bases, V lost 0 bases, and 11 bases had no gene match.

The chain couples TRBV2 to TRBJ2-7, with D uncertain. Germline CDR1 is SNHLY and CDR2 is FYNNEI. CDR3 length equals 12 residues. Trimming took 11 bases from V and 1 from J, leaving 12 bases between them. CDR3 in amino acids: CAGKEQSYEQYF. The DNA for the CDR3 is TGTGCCGGAAAGGAACAGTCCTACGAGCAGTACTTC.

The sample holds one count of this clonotype. This could be a read error, since a much larger clone is one nucleotide away. The V gene is TRBV6-2 or TRBV6-3, the J gene TRBJ2-1; the match to TRBD2 covers 11 bases. Looked up from germline, CDR1 is MNHEY and CDR2 is SVGEGT. The CDR3 consists of 15 residues. The CDR3 sequence is CASSFLAGGNDEQSF. The CDR3 nucleotides read TGTGCCAGCAGTTTTCTAGCGGGAGGAAATGATGAGCAGTCCTTC.

The chain carries TRBV5-1 and TRBJ2-6; D is uncertain. V was cut by 4 bases and J by 0 bases, with 8 bases left in between. The CDR3 sequence is 15 residues long. CDR1 SGHRS and CDR2 YFSETQ come from the germline V gene. This CDR3 is CASSHSDSGANVLTF. CDR3 bases: TGCGCCAGCAGCCACTCCGACTCTGGGGCCAACGTCCTGACTTTC.